This TCR beta chain was sequenced for a study of early T cells in non-severe SARS-CoV-2 infection. Unique molecular identifiers were affixed to single, distinct cDNA molecules. Using its own MiXCR run on the 5' RACE reads, TCRdb lists one record per CDR3 protein. In the table there are just over 95,000 distinct CDR3 sequences, roughly 9.6% of which are singletons. This clonotype was seen repeatedly, ten times or more. Its antigen is as yet unknown. V was pared by 6 bases and J by 5 bases, with 8 bases between. This CDR3 has 12 amino acids. CDR1 and CDR2 from the germline V gene are MNHEY and SMNVEV (reference sequence). Study-wide findings and caveats: The study's VDJdb matching favored anti-spike CD8 responses and missed private and CD4 specificities.

The receptor was isolated from an adult who was a healthcare worker with PCR-confirmed SARS-CoV-2 infection or an uninfected control (not recorded which). The gene calls are TRBV27 and TRBJ1-5; no definite D call. The material sequenced was whole blood. The CDR3 is CASRHGHQPQHF. The CDR3, as DNA: TGTGCCAGCAGGCATGGACATCAGCCCCAGCATTTT.